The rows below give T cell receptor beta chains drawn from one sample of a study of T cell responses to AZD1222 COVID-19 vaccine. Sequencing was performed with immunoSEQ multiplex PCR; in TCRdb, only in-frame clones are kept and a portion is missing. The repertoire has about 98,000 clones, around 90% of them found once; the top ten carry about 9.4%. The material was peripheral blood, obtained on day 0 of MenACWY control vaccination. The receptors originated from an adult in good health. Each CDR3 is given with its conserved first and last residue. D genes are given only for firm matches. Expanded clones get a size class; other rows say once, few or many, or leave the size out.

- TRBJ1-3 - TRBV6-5 CASSPRFSGNTIYF TGTGCCAGCAGCCCAAGATTCTCTGGAAACACCATATATTTT
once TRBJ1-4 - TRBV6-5 CASSPPRDGDEKLFF TGTGCCAGCAGTCCCCCCCGGGACGGGGATGAAAAACTGTTTTTT
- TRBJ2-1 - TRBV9 CASSVAGVWNEQFF TGTGCCAGCAGCGTAGCGGGGGTTTGGAATGAGCAGTTCTTC
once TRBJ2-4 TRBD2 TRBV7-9 CASSSSGGLVKNIQYF TGTGCCAGCAGTTCTAGCGGGGGGCTGGTCAAAAACATTCAGTACTTC
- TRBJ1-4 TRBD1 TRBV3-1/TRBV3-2 CASSSRDRGQTNEKLFF TGTGCCAGCAGCTCCCGGGACAGGGGGCAAACTAATGAAAAACTGTTTTTT
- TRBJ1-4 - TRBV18 CASRGLIEEKLFF TGTGCCAGCCGCGGGTTAATTGAGGAAAAACTGTTTTTT
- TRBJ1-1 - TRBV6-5 CASRLGGTEAFF TGTGCCAGCAGGTTGGGTGGCACTGAAGCTTTCTTT
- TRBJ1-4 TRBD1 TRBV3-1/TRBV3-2 CASSQDPGQGLKNEKLFF TGTGCCAGCAGCCAAGATCCGGGACAGGGTTTGAAAAATGAAAAACTGTTTTTT
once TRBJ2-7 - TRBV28 CASSFAWSGVEQYF TGTGCCAGCAGTTTTGCGTGGTCAGGGGTCGAGCAGTACTTC
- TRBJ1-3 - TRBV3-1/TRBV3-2 CASSQDPGALGNTIYF TGTGCCAGCAGCCAAGACCCGGGGGCCCTCGGAAACACCATATATTTT
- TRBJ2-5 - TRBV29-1 CSVGLETQYF TGCAGCGTTGGGTTGGAGACCCAGTACTTC
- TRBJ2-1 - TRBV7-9 CASSSDSYNEQFF TGTGCCAGCAGCTCGGACAGCTACAATGAGCAGTTCTTC
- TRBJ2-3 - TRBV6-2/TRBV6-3 CASSFARGAGTDTQYF TGTGCCAGCAGCTTTGCCCGGGGGGCGGGCACAGATACGCAGTATTTT
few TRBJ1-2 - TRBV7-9 CASSLAGGYGYTF TGTGCCAGCAGCTTAGCGGGCGGGTATGGCTACACCTTC
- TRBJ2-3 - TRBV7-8 CASSLGGADTQYF TGTGCCAGCAGCTTAGGGGGGGCGGATACGCAGTATTTT
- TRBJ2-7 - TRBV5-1 CASSLTLGYASYEQYF TGCGCCAGCAGCCTGACCTTGGGCTACGCCTCCTACGAGCAGTACTTC
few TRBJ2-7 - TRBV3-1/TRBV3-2 CASSLRGFEQYF TGTGCCAGCAGTCTAAGGGGATTCGAGCAGTACTTC
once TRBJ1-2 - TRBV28 CASSPPDYYGYTF TGTGCCAGCAGCCCACCAGACTACTATGGCTACACCTTC
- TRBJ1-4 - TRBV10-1 CASTATVFATNEKLFF TGCGCCAGCACCGCGACAGTCTTTGCAACTAATGAAAAACTGTTTTTT
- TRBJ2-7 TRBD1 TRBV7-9 CASSLADRGSYEQYF TGTGCCAGCAGCTTAGCGGACAGGGGCTCCTACGAGCAGTACTTC
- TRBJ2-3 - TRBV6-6 CASGLTSTDTQYF TGTGCCAGCGGACTCACTAGCACAGATACGCAGTATTTT
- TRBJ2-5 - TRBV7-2 CASSRTQGPQETQYF TGTGCCAGCAGCCGTACCCAGGGGCCCCAAGAGACCCAGTACTTC
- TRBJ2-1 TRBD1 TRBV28 CASRLDPGGVNEQFF TGTGCCAGCAGGCTGGATCCAGGGGGCGTTAATGAGCAGTTCTTC
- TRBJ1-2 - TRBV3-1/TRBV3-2 CASSQTGSGDGYTF TGTGCCAGCAGCCAAACGGGGTCAGGGGATGGCTACACCTTC
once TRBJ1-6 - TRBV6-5 CASSMGRSPLHF TGTGCCAGCAGTATGGGTCGTTCACCCCTCCACTTT
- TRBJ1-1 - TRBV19 CASSIGAGRTMNTEAFF TGTGCCAGTAGTATAGGGGCAGGGCGGACCATGAACACTGAAGCTTTCTTT
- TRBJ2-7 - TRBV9 CASSGGLPGSEQYF TGTGCCAGCAGCGGGGGGCTCCCCGGTTCCGAGCAGTACTTC
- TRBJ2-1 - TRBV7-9 CASSSEGNPTEQFF TGTGCCAGCAGCTCAGAGGGAAACCCTACTGAGCAGTTCTTC
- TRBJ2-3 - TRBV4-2 CASSQARGRVSTDTQYF TGTGCCAGCAGCCAAGCCCGAGGACGCGTTAGCACAGATACGCAGTATTTT
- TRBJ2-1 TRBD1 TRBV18 CASSPGQIHNEQFF TGTGCCAGCTCACCGGGACAGATACACAATGAGCAGTTCTTC
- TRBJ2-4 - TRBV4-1 CASSQVEGKNIQYF TGCGCCAGCAGCCAAGTGGAGGGAAAAAACATTCAGTACTTC
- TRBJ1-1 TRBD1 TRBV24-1 CATMGTGGTEAFF TGTGCCACCATGGGGACAGGGGGCACTGAAGCTTTCTTT
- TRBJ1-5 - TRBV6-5 CASRQVSTNQPQHF TGTGCCAGCAGGCAGGTCTCCACCAATCAGCCCCAGCATTTT
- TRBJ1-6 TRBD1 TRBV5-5 CASSLGSGGDNSPLHF TGTGCCAGCAGCCTGGGGTCAGGGGGGGATAATTCACCCCTCCACTTT
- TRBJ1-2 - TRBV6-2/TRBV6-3 CASSGVLGNYGYTF TGTGCCAGCAGTGGGGTCCTTGGTAACTATGGCTACACCTTC
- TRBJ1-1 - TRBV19 CVTLGTPRSNTEAFF TGTGTTACCCTCGGGACTCCACGATCGAACACTGAAGCTTTCTTT
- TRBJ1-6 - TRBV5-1 CASSPSGSNSPLHF TGCGCCAGCAGCCCCTCCGGGAGCAATTCACCCCTCCACTTT
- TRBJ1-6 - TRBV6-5 CASRATGMSNSPLHF TGTGCCAGCAGAGCGACGGGGATGTCTAATTCACCCCTCCACTTT
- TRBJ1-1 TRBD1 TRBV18 CASSPQPGTAGFAFF TGTGCCAGCTCACCACAGCCCGGGACAGCAGGTTTCGCTTTCTTT
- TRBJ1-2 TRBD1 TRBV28 CAGSAQGAHGYTF TGTGCCGGCAGTGCCCAGGGGGCGCACGGCTACACCTTC
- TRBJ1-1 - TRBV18 CASSPAAGGVATEAFF TGTGCCAGCTCACCAGCGGCGGGGGGGGTGGCCACTGAAGCTTTCTTT
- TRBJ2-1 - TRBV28 CASSPRGRGERNEQFF TGTGCCAGCAGTCCTCGGGGCAGGGGCGAAAGGAATGAGCAGTTCTTC
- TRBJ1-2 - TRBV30 CAWSVLGRNYGYTF TGTGCCTGGAGTGTACTCGGCCGTAACTATGGCTACACCTTC
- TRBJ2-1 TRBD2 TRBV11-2 CASSSGTSGGADNEQFF TGTGCCAGCAGCTCCGGGACTAGCGGGGGGGCCGACAATGAGCAGTTCTTC
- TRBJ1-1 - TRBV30 CAWTGMTGTEAFF TGTGCCTGGACCGGCATGACAGGCACTGAAGCTTTCTTT
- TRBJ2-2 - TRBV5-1 CASTLDRTNTGELFF TGCGCCAGCACCCTTGACAGGACGAACACCGGGGAGCTGTTTTTT
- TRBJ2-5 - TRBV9 CASSVAREETQYF TGTGCCAGCAGCGTAGCTAGGGAAGAGACCCAGTACTTC
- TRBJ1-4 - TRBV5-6 CASSVGLGPTNEKLFF TGTGCCAGCAGCGTGGGGTTAGGTCCAACTAATGAAAAACTGTTTTTT
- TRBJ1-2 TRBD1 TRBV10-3 CAISESYRGERGYTF TGTGCCATCAGTGAGTCGTACAGGGGCGAGCGTGGCTACACCTTC